Below, one T cell receptor (beta chain) is given with its context. TCRdb redid the calling of the RT-PCR reads with MiXCR, one entry per CDR3 protein. In the table there are about a million distinct CDR3 sequences, approximately 18% of which are singletons. These data belong to a study of patients and donors after allogeneic stem cell transplantation. This CDR3 has 14 amino acids. Germline CDR1 is LGHNA and CDR2 is YNFKEQ. V shed 4 bases and J 5 bases; nucleotides not matched to a gene: 2. The receptor's source is a human donor who was either an allogeneic HSCT recipient or a stem cell or donor lymphocyte infusion donor (not recorded which). It is not recorded whose cells these are; they may come from a transplant donor. Sequenced: blood, either unsorted or a sorted T cell fraction (not recorded which). The J gene is TRBJ2-3, the V gene TRBV4-2; the match to TRBD2 covers 11 bases. In DNA form, the CDR3 reads TGTGCCAGCAGCCCTGGGACTAGCGGAGATACGCAGTATTTT. It encodes CASSPGTSGDTQYF.